The rows below give T cell receptor beta chains drawn from one sample of a study of blood T cell repertoires in COVID-19. Clones were sequenced by immunoSEQ multiplex PCR, and TCRdb holds only the in-frame ones, with some missing. In the table there are 150,000 to 200,000 clones, roughly 90% of which are singletons. Sequencing was done on a sample of peripheral blood. Receptors were obtained from a man under 40 with COVID-19, enrolled during active disease. CDR3s include the opening cysteine and the closing phenylalanine or tryptophan. D genes are given only for firm matches. The size entry is marked missing in some rows and otherwise reads once, few, many or a size class.

j_call,clone_size,d_call,v_call,cdr3_aa,cdr3_nt
TRBJ1-1,-,-,TRBV3-1/TRBV3-2,CASSPTGNTEAFF,TGTGCCAGCAGCCCGACTGGGAACACTGAAGCTTTCTTT
TRBJ1-1,-,TRBD1,TRBV18,CASSGTGERGTEAFF,TGTGCCAGCTCAGGGACAGGGGAAAGGGGCACTGAAGCTTTCTTT
TRBJ1-2,few,TRBD1,TRBV18,CASSPGAGGIFNYGYTF,TGTGCCAGCTCACCGGGGGCAGGGGGCATATTTAACTATGGCTACACCTTC
TRBJ2-1,-,TRBD2,TRBV18,CASSSLAGGANYNEQFF,TGTGCCAGCTCATCACTAGCGGGGGGGGCCAATTACAATGAGCAGTTCTTC
TRBJ2-2,-,-,TRBV24-1,CATSDSDRELFF,TGTGCCACCAGTGACTCCGACAGGGAGCTGTTTTTT
TRBJ2-7,once,-,TRBV5-6,CASSLGTASYEQYF,TGTGCCAGCAGCTTGGGGACAGCCTCCTACGAGCAGTACTTC
TRBJ2-5,-,TRBD2,TRBV6-2/TRBV6-3,CASSYPPPGLAGGLQETQYF,TGTGCCAGCAGTTACCCCCCTCCGGGACTAGCGGGAGGCCTTCAAGAGACCCAGTACTTC
TRBJ1-3,-,TRBD1,TRBV29-1,CSVVFQGASGNTIYF,TGCAGCGTTGTATTTCAGGGGGCTTCTGGAAACACCATATATTTT
TRBJ1-2,-,-,TRBV7-2,CASSLFQGFYGYTF,TGTGCCAGCAGCTTATTTCAGGGGTTCTATGGCTACACCTTC
TRBJ2-5,-,-,TRBV7-2,CASSLGQHQETQYF,TGTGCCAGCAGCTTAGGACAGCACCAAGAGACCCAGTACTTC
TRBJ2-5,-,-,TRBV7-3,CASSLGGLETQYF,TGTGCCAGCAGCTTAGGCGGCCTGGAGACCCAGTACTTC
TRBJ2-7,-,TRBD2,TRBV5-1,CASSLGLAGEEQYF,TGCGCCAGCAGCCTCGGACTAGCGGGAGAGGAGCAGTACTTC
TRBJ2-1,-,TRBD2,TRBV3-1/TRBV3-2,CASSQDMSGRPYNEQFF,TGTGCCAGCAGCCAAGATATGAGCGGGAGGCCCTACAATGAGCAGTTCTTC
TRBJ1-4,-,-,TRBV7-2,CASSSVATNEKLFF,TGTGCCAGCAGCTCAGTTGCAACTAATGAAAAACTGTTTTTT
TRBJ1-1,-,TRBD1,TRBV7-8,CASTATGTGGSEAFF,TGTGCCAGCACCGCCACGGGGACAGGGGGTTCTGAAGCTTTCTTT
TRBJ2-7,-,-,TRBV6-2/TRBV6-3,CASSYSGALYEQYF,TGTGCCAGCAGTTACTCAGGGGCCCTTTACGAGCAGTACTTC
TRBJ1-2,-,-,TRBV6-5,CASSYAEGWGYTF,TGTGCCAGCAGTTATGCTGAGGGATGGGGCTACACCTTC